The present T cell receptor beta chain was sequenced within a study of radiotherapy plus CTLA-4 blockade in lung cancer. Study context: Objective response rate was around 20%; disease control rate, around 30%.

With 1 base clipped from V and 5 bases from J, the junction kept 8 bases outside the gene matches. The CDR3 is made up of 16 amino acids. Per the germline V gene, CDR1 is SGHTA and CDR2 is FQGNSA. Notes on the study in general: The authors reported that early blood T cell clone dynamics, with interferon-beta, best predicted response. In blood, tumor-derived TCR clones expanded after radiotherapy plus ipilimumab.

As to this clone: Its target is not known.

The protocol was immunoSEQ multiplex PCR, while the TCRdb copy is restricted to in-frame clones and leaves out a portion. The data show 48,000 or so clones, with almost 85% seen just once and more than 4% held by the top ten. Lung cancer patients with chemo-refractory metastatic non-small-cell disease were given focal radiation plus CTLA-4 blockade with ipilimumab. The clonotype was recovered from a human donor with non-small cell lung cancer whose response to radiotherapy plus ipilimumab could not be evaluated. This chain links TRBV7-2 with TRBJ2-5, with TRBD1 matching 9 bases. Specimen: peripheral blood, collected from a patient treated with radiotherapy plus ipilimumab. The CDR3 reads CASSLGLTGGAETQYF. The DNA of the CDR3 is TGTGCCAGCAGCTTAGGGCTTACAGGGGGCGCGGAGACCCAGTACTTC.